The clone carrying this T cell receptor beta chain was observed once. What it binds is not known. The data derive from a study of vaccination effects on CD4 cells after COVID-19. Study at large: Pools of viral peptides were used by the ViraFEST assay to expand antigen-specific CD4+ T cells ahead of sequencing. Post-vaccine sampling occurred a median 72 days after the second dose. The study sampled a few convalescent patients both early and late after vaccination. Study-level results: No early post-infection timepoints were available in the study, which also included few convalescent patients.

Libraries were prepared by immunoSEQ multiplex PCR; TCRdb keeps only in-frame clonotypes and omits some of them. The sample records tens of thousands of clones, over 60% being singletons. With 10 to 11 days of culture completed, CD4+ T cells were isolated. The individual was infected with SARS-CoV-2 between March and December 2020, as confirmed by PCR. Two-dose BNT162b2 or mRNA-1273 vaccination was given to participants. Material: CD4+ T cells from PBMCs cultured without peptide, obtained after COVID-19 vaccination. This receptor was taken from a human donor who had a prior SARS-CoV-2 infection.

The CDR3 nucleotides read TGTGCCAGCAAGGGACAGAACTCCTATAATTCACCCCTCCACTTT. As protein: CASKGQNSYNSPLHF. The V and J genes are TRBV6-5 and TRBJ1-6; 7 bases line up with TRBD1. The ends lost 7 bases at V and 0 bases at J; junction bases unmatched: 3. Germline V gives CDR1 MNHEY, CDR2 SVGAGI. CDR3 length: 15 residues.